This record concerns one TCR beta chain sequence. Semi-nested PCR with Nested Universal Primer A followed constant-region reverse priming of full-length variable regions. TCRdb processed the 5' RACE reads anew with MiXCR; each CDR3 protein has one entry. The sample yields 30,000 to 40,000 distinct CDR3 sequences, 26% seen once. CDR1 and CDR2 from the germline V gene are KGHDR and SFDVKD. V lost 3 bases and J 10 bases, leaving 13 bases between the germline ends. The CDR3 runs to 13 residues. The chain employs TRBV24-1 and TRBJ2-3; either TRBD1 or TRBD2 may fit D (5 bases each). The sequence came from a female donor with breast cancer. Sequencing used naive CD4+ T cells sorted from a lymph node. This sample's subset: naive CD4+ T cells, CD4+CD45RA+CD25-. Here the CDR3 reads CATSDTTEGPQYF. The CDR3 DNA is TGTGCCACCAGTGATACGACAGAGGGTCCGCAGTATTTT.